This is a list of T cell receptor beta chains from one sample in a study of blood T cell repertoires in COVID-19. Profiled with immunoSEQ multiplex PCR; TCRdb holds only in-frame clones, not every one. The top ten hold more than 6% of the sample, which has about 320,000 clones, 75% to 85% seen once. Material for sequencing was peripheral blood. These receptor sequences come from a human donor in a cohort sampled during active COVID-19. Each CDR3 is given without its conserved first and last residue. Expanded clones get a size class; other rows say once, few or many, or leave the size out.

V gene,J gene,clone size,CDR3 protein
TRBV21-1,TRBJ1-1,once,ASSKKRPNDRAANTEAF
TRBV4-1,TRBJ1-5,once,ASSQTRQIYSNQPQH
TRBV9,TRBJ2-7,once,ASSVALDGTYEQY
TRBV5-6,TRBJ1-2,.,ASSWRQTGGRTSDGYT
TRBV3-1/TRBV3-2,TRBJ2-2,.,ASSPAGLTGELF
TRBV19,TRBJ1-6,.,ASRPPGYNSPLH
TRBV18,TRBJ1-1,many,ASSPGVTGTEAF
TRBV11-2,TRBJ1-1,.,ASSYDRSLNTEAF
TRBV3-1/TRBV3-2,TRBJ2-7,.,ASGPEGYEQY
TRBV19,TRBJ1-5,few,ASTRTGSNQPQH
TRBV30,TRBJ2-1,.,ACMSYNEQF
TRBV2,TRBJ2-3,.,ASSGLEGTDTQY
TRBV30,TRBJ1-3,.,AWSSGAGNTIY
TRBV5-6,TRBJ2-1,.,ASSRRAYEQF
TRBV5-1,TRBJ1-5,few,ASSLGTGGNQPQH
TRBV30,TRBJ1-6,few,AWRGQELSPLH
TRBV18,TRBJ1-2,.,ASSPRETGGYT
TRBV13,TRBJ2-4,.,ASSSRLAGNIQY
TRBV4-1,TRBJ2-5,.,ASSLAGGVETQY
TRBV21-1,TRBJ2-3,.,ASSKNLSRGGPCDTQY
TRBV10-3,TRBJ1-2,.,AIRISKFETGEYGYT
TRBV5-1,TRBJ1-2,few,ASSQGEGATGYT
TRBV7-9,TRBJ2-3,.,ASSLIENFTDTQY
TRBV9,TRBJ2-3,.,ASSVTGITDTQY
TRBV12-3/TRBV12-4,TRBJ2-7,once,ASRGQGANEQY
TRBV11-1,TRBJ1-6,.,ASSLIDRPLH
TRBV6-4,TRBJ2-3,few,ASRSGATDTQY
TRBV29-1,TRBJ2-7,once,SVEPTGGEQY
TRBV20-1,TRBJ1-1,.,SARLGLAF
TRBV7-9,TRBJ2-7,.,ASSFRQGHYEQY
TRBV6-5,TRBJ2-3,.,ASSSQRTSGGDTQY
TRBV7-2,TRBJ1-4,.,ASSSVPGEKLF
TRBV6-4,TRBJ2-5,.,ASSDSGTTKYQETQY
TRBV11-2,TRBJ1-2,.,ASSSPRGTNYGYT
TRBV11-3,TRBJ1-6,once,ASSANGDSPLH
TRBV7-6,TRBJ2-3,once,ASSTTSGGPAHGTQY
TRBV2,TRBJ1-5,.,ASSEALILRENNQPQH
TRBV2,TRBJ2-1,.,ASMASGGNEQF
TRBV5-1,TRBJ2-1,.,ASSGYTGGLHDEQF
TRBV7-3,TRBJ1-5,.,ASALQGNQPQH
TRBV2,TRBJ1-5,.,ASREERNQPQH
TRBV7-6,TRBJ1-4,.,ASSLRRGPTNEKLF
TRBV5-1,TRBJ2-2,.,ASSWDRGTGELF
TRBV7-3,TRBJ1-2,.,ASSLSGTGGYGYT
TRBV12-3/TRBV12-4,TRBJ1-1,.,ASTREGNTEAF
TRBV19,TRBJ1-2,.,ASSRAQKDGYT
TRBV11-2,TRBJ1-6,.,ASSLDRQGYNSPLH
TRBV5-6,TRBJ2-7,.,ASSRRDRDGQY
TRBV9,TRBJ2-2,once,ASSVQDRPAGELF
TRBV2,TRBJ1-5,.,ASSERTTGIVYRNQPQH
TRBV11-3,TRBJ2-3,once,ASSKGGREDTQY
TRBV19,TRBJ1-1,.,ASSITTEAF
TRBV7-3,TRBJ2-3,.,ASSLTSGGTTDTQY